Listed below are T cell receptor beta chains from one sample, sequenced in a study of identical twins. TCRdb analysed the 5' RACE reads with MiXCR anew, one entry per CDR3 protein. The sample includes roughly 190,000 distinct CDR3 sequences, approximately 15% seen only once; the top ten take around two fifths. The data were also submitted as part of a second study, on T cells expressing NK-cell markers.

The material sequenced was CD8+ T cells sorted from blood. Receptors originate from a woman between 18 and 29 years old in good health. CDR3s include the opening cysteine and the closing phenylalanine or tryptophan. Each record gives: J gene, clone size, D gene, V gene, CDR3 protein, CDR3 DNA. D genes are given only for firm matches. The size entry is marked missing in some rows and otherwise reads once, few, many or a size class.

TRBJ1-5 few - TRBV19 CASSLMTVAHQPQHF TGTGCCAGTAGTCTCATGACTGTAGCCCATCAGCCCCAGCATTTT
TRBJ2-7 - TRBD1 TRBV20-1 CSALQGGQGAYEQYF TGCAGTGCCCTCCAAGGGGGACAGGGGGCTTACGAGCAGTACTTC
TRBJ2-7 - - TRBV2 CASSEVVQGTTYEQYF TGTGCCAGCAGTGAAGTCGTACAGGGCACCACCTACGAGCAGTACTTC
TRBJ1-4 - - TRBV6-5 CASLWDGEKLFF TGTGCCAGCTTGTGGGACGGGGAAAAACTGTTTTTT
TRBJ2-7 - - TRBV5-1 CASSLVGGEGEQYF TGCGCCAGCAGCTTGGTCGGAGGGGAAGGAGAGCAGTACTTC
TRBJ2-1 - - TRBV6-4 CASSDGTGHNEQFF TGTGCCAGCAGTGACGGGACTGGTCACAATGAGCAGTTCTTC
TRBJ1-2 few - TRBV9 CASSEATLRYGYTF TGTGCCAGCAGCGAGGCGACACTTCGTTATGGCTACACCTTC
TRBJ2-2 - TRBD1 TRBV12-3/TRBV12-4 CASSSTGAGELFF TGTGCCAGCAGCTCTACAGGGGCCGGGGAGCTGTTTTTT
TRBJ2-7 few TRBD1 TRBV6-5 CASSYPSDRGPLGEQYF TGTGCCAGCAGTTACCCCTCCGACAGGGGGCCTCTAGGTGAGCAGTACTTC
TRBJ2-3 once TRBD2 TRBV30 CASTGTSGRITDTQYF TGTGCCTCCACCGGGACTAGCGGGAGAATCACAGATACGCAGTATTTT
TRBJ2-1 - TRBD2 TRBV4-3 CASSTHWTSGRALNNEQFF TGCGCCAGCAGCACTCACTGGACTAGCGGGAGGGCCCTCAACAATGAGCAGTTCTTC
TRBJ1-2 - - TRBV29-1 CSVEDQAGYPPKYGYTF TGCAGCGTTGAAGATCAGGCAGGCTACCCCCCTAAGTATGGCTACACCTTC
TRBJ1-2 few - TRBV14 CASSHVPYGYTF TGTGCCAGCAGCCACGTCCCCTATGGCTACACCTTC
TRBJ2-7 - TRBD2 TRBV5-6 CASSLGGSTREQYF TGTGCCAGCAGCTTGGGCGGGAGTACGCGCGAGCAGTACTTC
TRBJ2-7 few TRBD1 TRBV5-6 CASSVGQPDEQYF TGTGCCAGCAGCGTGGGACAGCCCGACGAGCAGTACTTC
TRBJ2-5 few - TRBV28 CASIQGGSVRETQYF TGTGCCAGCATCCAAGGGGGGAGCGTAAGAGAGACCCAGTACTTC
TRBJ2-7 - - TRBV7-9 CASSLAGLAREQYF TGTGCCAGCAGCTTAGCCGGCTTAGCGAGGGAGCAGTACTTC
TRBJ2-5 - TRBD2 TRBV2 CASSELAGGRQETQYF TGTGCCAGCAGTGAACTGGCGGGAGGAAGGCAAGAGACCCAGTACTTC
TRBJ2-7 few - TRBV3-1 CASSQDLTAYEQYF TGTGCCAGCAGCCAAGATTTAACCGCCTACGAGCAGTACTTC
TRBJ1-1 - - TRBV27 CASSFSVTGDEAFF TGTGCCAGCAGTTTTTCGGTGACAGGCGATGAAGCTTTCTTT
TRBJ2-6 - - TRBV7-6 CASSLLLGTGSGANVLTF TGTGCCAGCAGCTTACTACTAGGGACGGGATCTGGGGCCAACGTCCTGACTTTC
TRBJ2-1 many - TRBV6-1 CATALPGKRNEQFF TGTGCCACCGCGCTCCCCGGGAAGAGGAATGAGCAGTTCTTC
TRBJ2-2 many - TRBV9 CASSVGGAKAGELFF TGTGCCAGCAGCGTAGGGGGGGCGAAGGCCGGGGAGCTGTTTTTT
TRBJ2-2 - - TRBV30 CALEEGTGELFF TGTGCCTTAGAGGAGGGGACCGGGGAGCTGTTTTTT
TRBJ2-5 - - TRBV5-1 CASSPYDGVVTQYF TGCGCCAGCAGCCCATACGACGGAGTTGTGACCCAGTACTTC
TRBJ2-1 - TRBD1 TRBV7-9 CASRPDREYEQFF TGTGCCAGCAGACCCGACAGGGAGTATGAGCAGTTCTTC
TRBJ2-7 - - TRBV30 CAWETAREQYF TGTGCCTGGGAAACAGCTCGAGAGCAGTACTTC
TRBJ2-6 - - TRBV19 CASSTGSGANVLTF TGTGCCAGTAGCACAGGATCTGGGGCCAACGTCCTGACTTTC
TRBJ2-1 few - TRBV20-1 CSAQPLGYSGPYNEQFF TGCAGTGCTCAGCCACTAGGGTATAGCGGACCCTACAATGAGCAGTTCTTC
TRBJ2-7 few - TRBV6-1 CASSEAPRSLVRSYEQYF TGTGCCAGCAGTGAAGCGCCACGATCTTTGGTCCGCTCCTACGAGCAGTACTTC
TRBJ2-5 few - TRBV12-3/TRBV12-4 CASSLPRASETQYF TGTGCCAGCAGTTTGCCTAGGGCTTCGGAGACCCAGTACTTC
TRBJ2-3 few TRBD2 TRBV5-1 CASKLAGGYTADTQYF TGCGCCAGCAAACTAGCGGGAGGCTACACGGCAGATACGCAGTATTTT
TRBJ2-3 - - TRBV10-3 CAIKPEIGTDTQYF TGTGCCATCAAGCCGGAGATCGGCACAGATACGCAGTATTTT
TRBJ2-3 - - TRBV7-3 CASSPTDRGHPSTDTQYF TGTGCCAGCAGCCCCACTGATAGGGGACATCCTAGCACAGATACGCAGTATTTT
TRBJ2-3 - - TRBV18 CASSPVVSTDTQYF TGTGCCAGCTCACCAGTGGTGAGCACAGATACGCAGTATTTT
TRBJ2-3 few TRBD2 TRBV11-1 CASSPPLTTSGGTDTQYF TGTGCCAGCAGCCCACCCTTAACGACTAGCGGGGGCACAGATACGCAGTATTTT
TRBJ2-7 few - TRBV3-1 CASSHSHEQYF TGTGCCAGCAGCCATAGTCACGAGCAGTACTTC
TRBJ1-2 - - TRBV3-1 CASSQDLVAAYGYTF TGTGCCAGCAGCCAAGATCTGGTGGCAGCTTATGGCTACACCTTC
TRBJ2-7 few - TRBV29-1 CSVGQNYEQYF TGCAGCGTTGGGCAGAATTACGAGCAGTACTTC
TRBJ2-3 - TRBD2 TRBV2 CASRASGNGGDTQYF TGTGCCAGCAGGGCTAGCGGGAATGGGGGGGATACGCAGTATTTT
TRBJ2-1 few - TRBV6-1 CASSDRGSTYNEQFF TGTGCCAGCAGTGACAGGGGTTCAACCTACAATGAGCAGTTCTTC
TRBJ2-7 few - TRBV12-3/TRBV12-4 CASTPESGYEQYF TGTGCCAGTACCCCGGAATCGGGCTACGAGCAGTACTTC
TRBJ1-2 - - TRBV12-3/TRBV12-4 CASSFLGPNGYTF TGTGCCAGCAGTTTTCTCGGGCCGAATGGCTACACCTTC